Shown below are 13 T cell receptor beta chains from a single sample sequenced in a study of vaccination effects on CD4 cells after COVID-19. TCRdb's table, derived via immunoSEQ multiplex PCR, lists solely in-frame clones and lacks some. The data show tens of thousands of clones, around 73% seen once. No antigens are known for them. Antigen-specific CD4+ T cell clonotypes were called by their expansion after viral peptide-pool culture in ViraFEST. Culturing for 9 to 10 days preceded CD4+ T cell isolation. Two-dose BNT162b2 or mRNA-1273 vaccination was given to participants. The sample in question was CD4+ T cells from PBMCs cultured with HCoV-229E spike peptides, obtained after COVID-19 vaccination. Receptor source: a human donor who received a COVID-19 vaccine.

This chain uses TRBV5-1 with TRBJ2-5, with 10 bases identical to TRBD2. The CDR3 is made up of 17 amino acids. The junction had 7 bases not matched to a gene; V was cut back by 0 bases and J by 2 bases. Germline CDR1 is SGHRS and CDR2 is YFSETQ. The CDR3 here is CASSLDGLAVDQETQYF. The CDR3 DNA reads TGCGCCAGCAGCTTGGATGGACTAGCGGTGGATCAAGAGACCCAGTACTTC.

This chain joins TRBV30 and TRBJ1-2; D is uncertain. This CDR3 region has 15 residues. Looked up from germline, CDR1 is GTSNPN and CDR2 is SVGIG (reference sequence). V lost 1 base and J 2 bases, leaving 14 bases between the germline ends. The CDR3 DNA reads as TGTGCCTGGAGTGCTGGACTCATCAACAACTATGGCTACACCTTC. This encodes CAWSAGLINNYGYTF.

The chain has TRBV2 and TRBJ2-5; D ambiguous. The V end was cut by 6 bases, the J end by 0 bases, with 5 bases between. Germline CDR1 reads SNHLY; CDR2 reads FYNNEI. The CDR3 totals 12 residues. The CDR3 coding sequence is TGTGCCAGCAGGCCAGACCAAGAGACCCAGTACTTC. Residues: CASRPDQETQYF.

The rearrangement uses TRBV6-6 and TRBJ1-1, with D unresolved. Trimming took off 2 bases at V and 3 bases at J, with 7 bases between the two ends. CDR1 and CDR2 (germline): MNHNY, SVGAGI (reference sequence). The CDR3 extends over 13 amino acids. CDR3: CASSYQQHTEAFF. CDR3 DNA: TGTGCCAGCAGTTACCAGCAACACACTGAAGCTTTCTTT.

This chain connects TRBV9 to TRBJ2-2; D is unclear. Germline loops: CDR1 SGDLS, CDR2 YYNGEE. Trimming took 4 bases from V and 4 from J, leaving 5 bases between them. This CDR3 has 12 residues. The CDR3, as DNA: TGTGCCAGCAGCCCATTCACCGGGGAGCTGTTTTTT. Translation: CASSPFTGELFF.

The rearrangement links TRBV19 to TRBJ1-4; D might be TRBD1 (5 bases). The V gene lost 2 bases and the J gene lost 5 bases, with 12 bases spanning the gap. The V gene's germline CDR1 is LNHDA and CDR2 SQIVND (reference sequence). The CDR3 runs to 15 residues. In DNA form, the CDR3 reads TGTGCCAGTAGTATACTCGGGACGGACAATGAAAAACTGTTTTTT. Protein sequence: CASSILGTDNEKLFF.

This chain links TRBV20-1 with TRBJ2-5; D unresolved. The CDR3 is 11 residues long. Germline-derived CDR1 and CDR2 are DFQATT and SNEGSKA (reference sequence). Trimming removed 5 bases at V and 2 bases at J, with 6 bases between. CDR3 sequence reads: CSAQQQETQYF. CDR3 nucleotides: TGCAGTGCTCAACAGCAAGAGACCCAGTACTTC.

CDR3 sequence reads: CASSAQGLGEQFF. CDR3 DNA: TGTGCCAGCAGTGCCCAGGGCTTGGGTGAGCAGTTCTTC. The rearrangement uses TRBV2 and TRBJ2-1, with a weak D call TRBD1 (5 bases). The germline CDR1 and CDR2 sequences are SNHLY and FYNNEI. V lost 4 bases, J lost 9 bases, and 13 bases lay in between. The CDR3 length is 13 residues.

The V and J genes are TRBV5-6 and TRBJ2-6; the D is unclear. The CDR3 covers 15 residues. Germline CDR1 reads SGHDT; CDR2 reads YYEEEE. Trimming left V 2 bases short and J 0 bases short, with 6 bases between. This CDR3 reads CASSLRVSGANVLTF. As DNA, the CDR3 is TGTGCCAGCAGCTTACGCGTCTCTGGGGCCAACGTCCTGACTTTC.

This chain connects TRBV4-2 to TRBJ2-1, with 13 bases aligning to TRBD2. The CDR3 is 17 amino acids. Germline V gene data show CDR1 as LGHNA and CDR2 as YNFKEQ. V was pared by 1 base and J by 4 bases, with 4 bases of the junction left unmatched. CDR3 region: CASSQVTSGGAYNEQFF. CDR3 coding DNA: TGTGCCAGCAGCCAAGTCACTAGCGGGGGGGCGTACAATGAGCAGTTCTTC.

In this sample, this clone turned up a few times. The chain links TRBV6-2 or TRBV6-3 to TRBJ2-7, with D perhaps TRBD1 or TRBD2 (5 bases each). Germline V gene data show CDR1 as MNHEY and CDR2 as SVGEGT. The CDR3 extends over 17 amino acids. Trimming stripped 2 bases from V and 2 bases from J, with 19 bases between. Here the CDR3 reads CASSYPPPSGTTYEQYV. The CDR3 DNA reads TGTGCCAGCAGTTACCCGCCTCCCTCCGGGACCACCTACGAGCAGTACGTC.

J is TRBJ1-3 and V is TRBV5-5; D perhaps matches TRBD1 (6 bases). The CDR3 has 15 amino acids. The V gene lost 7 bases and the J gene lost 0 bases, with 14 bases spanning the gap. The germline V gene has CDR1 SGHKS and CDR2 YYEKEE (reference sequence). The CDR3 spells CASASRGDSGNTIYF. DNA of the CDR3: TGTGCCAGCGCCTCGAGGGGGGACTCTGGAAACACCATATATTTT.

This clone was observed a single time. The chain carries TRBV7-8 and TRBJ2-7, with 11 bases identical to TRBD2. V shed 6 bases and J 4 bases; nucleotides not matched to a gene: 11. Germline CDR1 reads SGHVS; CDR2 reads FQNEAQ. CDR3 length: 16 residues. CDR3 sequence: CASSRTGTSGKYEQYV. CDR3 sequence (DNA): TGTGCCAGCAGTAGAACCGGGACTAGCGGTAAATACGAGCAGTACGTC.